This entry is about one T cell receptor beta chain. Its antigen is still unknown. The entry originates in a study of cytomegalovirus exposure and HLA in healthy donors. Study findings and constraints: Among TCR sequences, most were rare, though some public TCRs appeared in many donors. Another analysis was done later, and it associated approximately 15,000 TCR beta sequences with HLA alleles at 0.05 false discovery rate.

PCR used 60 Vbeta primers and 13 Jbeta primers. Produced via immunoSEQ multiplex PCR; TCRdb's table is partial and in-frame only. Found here are 150,000 to 250,000 clones, approximately 78% of them singletons; the top ten hold around 6.3%. This cohort consisted of healthy bone marrow donors. The source material was PBMCs. This TCR came from a woman aged 50 to 60 in good health and CMV-seropositive.

The DNA for the CDR3 is TGTGCCAGCAGCTTAGGGGGGCCCGGGGAGCTGTTTTTT. Its translation: CASSLGGPGELFF. This chain uses TRBV11-2 with TRBJ2-2; possibly TRBD1 for D (6 bases). Trimming took off 1 base at V and 6 bases at J, with 6 bases between the two ends. The CDR3 is 13 residues long. Looked up from germline, CDR1 is SGHAT and CDR2 is FQNNGV.